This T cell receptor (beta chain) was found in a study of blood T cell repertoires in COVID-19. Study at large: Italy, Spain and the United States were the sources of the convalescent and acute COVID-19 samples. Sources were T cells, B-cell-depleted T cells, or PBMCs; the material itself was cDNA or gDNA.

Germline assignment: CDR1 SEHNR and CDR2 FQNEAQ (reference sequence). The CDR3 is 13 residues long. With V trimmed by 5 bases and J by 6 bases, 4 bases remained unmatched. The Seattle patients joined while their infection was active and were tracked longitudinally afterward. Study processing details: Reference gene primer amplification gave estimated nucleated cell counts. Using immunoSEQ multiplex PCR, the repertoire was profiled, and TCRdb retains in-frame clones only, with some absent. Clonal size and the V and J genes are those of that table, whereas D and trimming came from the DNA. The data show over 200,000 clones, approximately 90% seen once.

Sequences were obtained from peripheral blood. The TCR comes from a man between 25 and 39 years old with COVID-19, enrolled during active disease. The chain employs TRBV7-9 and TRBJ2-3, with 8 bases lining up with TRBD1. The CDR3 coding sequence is TGTGCCAGCAGCCGACAGGGGATGGATACGCAGTATTTT. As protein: CASSRQGMDTQYF.